This entry lists 20 T cell receptor beta chains sequenced from one sample in a study of PD-L1 blockade in urothelial cancer. Some clones are missing from TCRdb's copy, which holds only in-frame ones; the method was immunoSEQ multiplex PCR. This table has fewer than 130,000 clones, about 85% appearing once. Source: PBMCs, taken around atezolizumab (anti-PD-L1) treatment. These receptors were taken from a man aged 50 to 60 with urothelial cancer.

The chain joins TRBV7-8 to TRBJ2-1, with a possible D match to TRBD2 (6 bases). Germline CDR1 and CDR2: SGHVS and FQNEAQ. The V end lost 4 bases, the J end lost 2 bases, and 18 bases lay between the germline ends. CDR3 length: 17 amino acids. The CDR3: CASSSPPRGIAYNEQFF. Written as DNA, the CDR3 is TGTGCCAGCAGCTCACCCCCTCGCGGGATCGCCTACAATGAGCAGTTCTTC. Drawing the rest from reference TRBV7-8 and TRBJ2-1, the complete variable domain is GAGVSQSPRYKVAKRGQDVALRCDPISGHVSLFWYQQALGQGPEFLTYFQNEAQLDKSGLPSDRFFAERPEGSVSTLKIQRTQQEDSAVYLCASSSPPRGIAYNEQFFGPGTRLTVL.

The V call is TRBV4-1, the J call TRBJ2-3; the match to TRBD2 covers 9 bases. Unmatched junction bases numbered 6, after V lost 4 bases and J lost 1 base. The CDR3 sequence is 16 residues long. Germline CDR1 and CDR2: MGHRA and YSYEKL. The CDR3 spells CASSLTIAGGTDTQYF. The CDR3 DNA reads as TGCGCCAGCAGCCTGACTATAGCGGGGGGCACAGATACGCAGTATTTT.

The V gene is TRBV5-4, the J gene TRBJ2-3, with D unclear. Between the trimmed V and J ends, which lost 2 bases and 1 base, there was a span of 5 bases. Germline lookup yields CDR1 SGHNT and CDR2 YYREEE (reference sequence). The CDR3 consists of 13 residues. The DNA for the CDR3 is TGTGCCAGCAGCTTTCAGGGCACAGATACGCAGTATTTT. Its translation: CASSFQGTDTQYF.

V is TRBV7-2 and J is TRBJ2-7; unclear D gene. In germline, CDR1 is SGHTA, CDR2 FQGNSA. The CDR3 has 12 amino acids. V lost 4 bases and J lost 6, with 10 bases in between. DNA for the CDR3: TGTGCCAGCAGCTCATACATGGCCGAGCAGTACTTC. Encoded protein: CASSSYMAEQYF.

The rearrangement links TRBV18 to TRBJ2-7, with 7 bases aligning to TRBD1. The CDR3 extends over 15 amino acids. CDR1 KGHSH and CDR2 LQKENI come from the germline V gene. Trimming at V came to 5 bases and at J to 2 bases, leaving 9 bases not matched to a gene. The CDR3 DNA follows: TGTGCCAGCTCATCGACAGGGTCTTTAGCCTACGAGCAGTACTTC. Translated: CASSSTGSLAYEQYF. Variable domain in full (rest from reference TRBV18 and TRBJ2-7): NAGVMQNPRHLVRRRGQEARLRCSPMKGHSHVYWYRQLPEEGLKFMVYLQKENIIDESGMPKERFSAEFPKEGPSILRIQQVVRGDSAAYFCASSSTGSLAYEQYFGPGTRLTVT.

The rearrangement joins TRBV5-5 to TRBJ1-5, with D possibly being TRBD1 (6 bases). In germline, CDR1 is SGHKS, CDR2 YYEKEE (reference sequence). CDR3 size: 14 residues. Trimming stripped 3 bases from V and 1 base from J, with 8 bases between. CDR3 residues: CASSSGVSNQPQHF. The CDR3 DNA reads TGTGCCAGCAGCTCAGGGGTAAGCAATCAGCCCCAGCATTTT.

This chain connects TRBV5-4 to TRBJ2-5; a weak D match, TRBD2 (6 bases). CDR1 and CDR2 from the germline V gene are SGHNT and YYREEE (reference sequence). V shed 2 bases and J shed 4 bases, with 12 bases lying between them. The CDR3 is 14 residues long. The CDR3 bases are TGTGCCAGCAGCTTCAGGGCCGGGGGAGAGACCCAGTACTTC. Residues: CASSFRAGGETQYF.

The V gene is TRBV18, the J gene TRBJ1-5, with D possibly TRBD1 on 5 matching bases. Germline V CDR1 and CDR2: KGHSH, LQKENI. V lost 3 bases and J 1 base, leaving 13 bases between the germline ends. This CDR3 region has 16 residues. The CDR3 spells CASSPTVGVSNQPQHF. DNA of the CDR3: TGTGCCAGCTCACCGACAGTTGGAGTAAGCAATCAGCCCCAGCATTTT.

This clone occurred once. The V call is TRBV4-2, the J call TRBJ1-2; D gene uncertain. Trimming left V 0 bases short and J 2 bases short, with 4 bases between. The CDR3 has 13 amino acids. Germline CDR1 LGHNA, CDR2 YNFKEQ. The CDR3 here is CASSQDLNYGYTF. For the CDR3, the DNA is TGTGCCAGCAGCCAAGATCTCAACTATGGCTACACCTTC.

The V gene is TRBV5-1, the J gene TRBJ2-3; 8 bases map to TRBD2. Germline CDR1 SGHRS, CDR2 YFSETQ. This CDR3 has 15 residues. The junction had 8 bases not matched to a gene; V was cut back by 4 bases and J by 4 bases. CDR3 bases: TGCGCCAGCAGCCCCGGATTGACTAGCGCAGATACGCAGTATTTT. Protein: CASSPGLTSADTQYF.

The J gene is TRBJ1-4, the V gene TRBV6-1; D uncertain. The CDR3 runs to 14 residues. Germline CDR1 is MNHNS and CDR2 is SASEGT. V dropped 5 bases and J dropped 12 bases, with 19 bases sitting between them. The CDR3 is CASSSTDLDKELFF. The CDR3 DNA reads as TGTGCCAGCAGTTCGACGGACTTGGATAAAGAACTGTTTTTT.

The rearrangement uses TRBV28 and TRBJ1-5, with no clear D. The germline V gene encodes CDR1 MDHEN and CDR2 SYDVKM. The V end was cut by 6 bases, the J end by 6 bases, with 9 bases between. The CDR3 contains 12 residues. The CDR3 sequence: CASRQQVQPQHF. The DNA of the CDR3 is TGTGCCAGCAGGCAGCAGGTTCAGCCCCAGCATTTT.

V and J are TRBV19 and TRBJ2-1; 9 bases are shared with TRBD2. Germline CDR1 LNHDA, CDR2 SQIVND (reference sequence). This CDR3 region has 14 residues. J was trimmed by 6 bases and V by 6 bases; bases with no gene match: 6. The CDR3 DNA is TGTGCCAGTAGCGCTAGCGGGATCCTCAATGAGCAGTTCTTC. Amino acids: CASSASGILNEQFF.

The CDR3 spells CASSPGETQYF. CDR3 DNA: TGTGCCAGCAGCCCGGGAGAGACCCAGTACTTC. The V call is TRBV11-2, the J call TRBJ2-5; D is unresolved. The CDR3 sequence is 11 residues long. Germline V lookup: CDR1 SGHAT, CDR2 FQNNGV. Trimming took 5 bases from V and 4 from J, leaving 5 bases between them.

The V gene is TRBV27, the J gene TRBJ1-2; D is unresolved. The CDR3 is 13 residues long. Germline CDR1 reads MNHEY; CDR2 reads SMNVEV (reference sequence). Between the trimmed V and J ends, which lost 2 bases and 2 bases, there was a span of 6 bases. CDR3 in amino acids: CASSLTQNYGYTF. CDR3 nucleotides: TGTGCCAGCAGTTTAACACAGAACTATGGCTACACCTTC.

CDR3 amino acids: CASSPWGSGRPDTQYF. CDR3 DNA: TGTGCCAGCAGTCCCTGGGGTAGCGGGAGGCCGGATACGCAGTATTTT. The chain uses TRBV28 and TRBJ2-3; 10 bases fit TRBD2. CDR3 size: 16 residues. With 5 bases clipped from V and 6 bases from J, the junction kept 11 bases outside the gene matches. Per the germline V gene, CDR1 is MDHEN and CDR2 is SYDVKM.

The V gene is TRBV5-4, the J gene TRBJ2-2; no firm D call. This CDR3 contains 13 residues. Germline CDR1 is SGHNT and CDR2 is YYREEE (reference sequence). Trimming pared 4 bases from V and 7 bases from J, leaving 11 bases between. CDR3 sequence reads: CASSALVGGELFF. CDR3 in DNA: TGTGCCAGCAGCGCGCTAGTTGGCGGGGAGCTGTTTTTT.

The chain uses TRBV9 and TRBJ2-5, with 8 bases matching TRBD1. CDR1 is SGDLS, CDR2 YYNGEE, per germline. CDR3 length: 15 amino acids. V shed 1 base and J 2 bases; nucleotides not matched to a gene: 4. The CDR3, as DNA: TGTGCCAGCAGCGTACTGGGACAGGTTCAAGAGACCCAGTACTTC. Its protein product is CASSVLGQVQETQYF.

This clone was counted between two and nine times. The chain uses TRBV28 and TRBJ2-7; 13 nucleotides line up with TRBD2. Trimming cost V 4 bases and J 2 bases; bases outside gene matches: 5. The CDR3 has 16 amino acids. From germline, CDR1 is MDHEN and CDR2 SYDVKM. CDR3 sequence: CASSSLTSGGPYEQYF. In DNA form, the CDR3 reads TGTGCCAGCAGTTCCCTGACTAGCGGGGGGCCCTACGAGCAGTACTTC.

A few counts support this clone. V usage is TRBV2 and J usage is TRBJ2-2, with 10 bases matching TRBD1. Germline assignment: CDR1 SNHLY and CDR2 FYNNEI. Unmatched junction bases numbered 1, after V lost 4 bases and J lost 5 bases. The CDR3 extends over 14 amino acids. The CDR3 region is CASSGDRGTGELFF. The CDR3 nucleotides read TGTGCCAGCAGTGGGGACAGGGGAACCGGGGAGCTGTTTTTT. The whole variable domain, remainder taken from reference TRBV2 and TRBJ2-2, is EPEVTQTPSHQVTQMGQEVILRCVPISNHLYFYWYRQILGQKVEFLVSFYNNEISEKSEIFDDQFSVERPDGSNFTLKIRSTKLEDSAMYFCASSGDRGTGELFFGEGSRLTVL.